This T cell receptor (beta chain) was obtained from a study of CD8 T cells in Susac syndrome. CDR3 length: 16 residues. The V end lost 5 bases, the J end lost 2 bases, and 16 bases lay between the germline ends. Reverse transcription of roughly 0.5 to 1 ug RNA was carried out with random hexamers. TCRdb ran MiXCR on the immunoSEQ multiplex PCR reads and lists one entry per CDR3 protein. The data hold 150,000 to 250,000 distinct CDR3 sequences, with about 95% observed a single time. CD8+ and CD4+ T cells circulating in blood were sequenced for TCR beta. The multiple sclerosis controls were treatment-naive patients affected by stable or active relapsing-remitting disease.

The TCR was taken from a human donor with multiple sclerosis. The sequenced material came from CD4+ T cells from PBMCs. This chain links TRBV12-3 or TRBV12-4 with TRBJ1-5, with D possibly TRBD1 on 5 matching bases. CDR3 region: CASSRSRGDRNQPQHF. The CDR3 DNA reads as TGTGCCAGCAGTAGGAGTCGAGGGGATCGCAATCAGCCCCAGCATTTT.